This TCR beta chain was obtained from a study of blood T cell repertoires in COVID-19. Profiling relied on immunoSEQ multiplex PCR, and the TCRdb table lists in-frame clones only, not all of them. Counted here are 150,000 to 200,000 clones, about 79% occurring once; the ten biggest clones make up around 15%. Germline CDR1 SGHTA, CDR2 FQGNSA. The V gene lost 1 base and the J gene lost 5 bases, with 11 bases spanning the gap. The CDR3 loop spans 14 amino acids. This sequence was found in a man aged 50 to 59 who had recovered from COVID-19. Source material: PBMCs or T cells enriched from blood (not recorded which). The J gene is TRBJ1-1, the V gene TRBV7-2, with a tentative D call TRBD1 (6 bases). The CDR3 loop reads CASSLVRGWTEAFF. DNA of the CDR3: TGTGCCAGCAGCTTAGTCAGGGGTTGGACTGAAGCTTTCTTT.